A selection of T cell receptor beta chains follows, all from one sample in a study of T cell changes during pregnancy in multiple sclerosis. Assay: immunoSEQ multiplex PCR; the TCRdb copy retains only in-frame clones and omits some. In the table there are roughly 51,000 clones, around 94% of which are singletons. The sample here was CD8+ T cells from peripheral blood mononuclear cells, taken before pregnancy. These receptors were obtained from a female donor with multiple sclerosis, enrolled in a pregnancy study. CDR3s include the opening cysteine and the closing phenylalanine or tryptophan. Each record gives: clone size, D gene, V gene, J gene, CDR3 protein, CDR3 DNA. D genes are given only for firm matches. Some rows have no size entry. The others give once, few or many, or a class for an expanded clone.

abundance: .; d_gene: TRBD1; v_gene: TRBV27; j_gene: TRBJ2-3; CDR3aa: CASSLILGQAIPTDTQYF; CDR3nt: TGTGCCAGCAGTCTCATACTGGGACAGGCAATTCCAACAGATACGCAGTATTTT
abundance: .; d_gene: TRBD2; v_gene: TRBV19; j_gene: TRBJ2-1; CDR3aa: CASSIKTSVEQFF; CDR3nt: TGTGCCAGTAGTATAAAGACTAGCGTTGAGCAGTTCTTC
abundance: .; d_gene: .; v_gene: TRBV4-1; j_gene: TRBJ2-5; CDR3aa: CASSQGTDQETQYF; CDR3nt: TGCGCCAGCAGCCAAGGCACGGACCAAGAGACCCAGTACTTC
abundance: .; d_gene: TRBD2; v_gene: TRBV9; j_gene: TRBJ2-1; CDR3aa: CASSVGGLAANEQFF; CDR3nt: TGTGCCAGCAGCGTAGGGGGACTAGCAGCCAATGAGCAGTTCTTC
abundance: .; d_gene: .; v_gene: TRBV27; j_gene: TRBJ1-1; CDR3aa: CASSFAGPTEAFF; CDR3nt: TGTGCCAGCAGTTTCGCGGGCCCCACTGAAGCTTTCTTT
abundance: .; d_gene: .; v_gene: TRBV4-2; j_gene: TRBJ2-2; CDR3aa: CASSQVKGAGTGELFF; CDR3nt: TGTGCCAGCAGCCAAGTAAAAGGGGCGGGGACCGGGGAGCTGTTTTTT
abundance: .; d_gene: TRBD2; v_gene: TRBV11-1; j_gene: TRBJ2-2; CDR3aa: CASSAIAGAFGELFF; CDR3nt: TGTGCCAGCAGCGCCATAGCGGGAGCGTTTGGGGAGCTGTTTTTT
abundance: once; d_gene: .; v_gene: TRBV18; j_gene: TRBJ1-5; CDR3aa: CASSYQPQHF; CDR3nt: TGTGCCAGCTCCTATCAGCCCCAGCATTTT
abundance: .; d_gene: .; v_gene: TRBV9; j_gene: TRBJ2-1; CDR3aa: CASSAQSLGWEQFF; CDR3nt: TGTGCCAGCAGCGCACAATCGCTAGGTTGGGAGCAGTTCTTC
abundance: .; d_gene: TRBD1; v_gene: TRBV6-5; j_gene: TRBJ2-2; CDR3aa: CASSRTGVTGELFF; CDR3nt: TGTGCCAGCAGTAGGACAGGGGTCACCGGGGAGCTGTTTTTT
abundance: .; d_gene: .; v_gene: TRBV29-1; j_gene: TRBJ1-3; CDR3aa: CSVPSLNTIYF; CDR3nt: TGCAGCGTTCCCTCCCTCAACACCATATATTTT
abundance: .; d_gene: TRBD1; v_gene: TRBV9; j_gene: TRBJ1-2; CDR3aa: CASSVSPRGLGYGYTF; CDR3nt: TGTGCCAGCAGCGTCTCCCCCAGGGGGCTCGGCTATGGCTACACCTTC
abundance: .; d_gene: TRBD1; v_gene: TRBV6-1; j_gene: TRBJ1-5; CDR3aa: CASSEEFGGQGSNQPQHF; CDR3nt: TGTGCCAGCAGTGAGGAATTTGGCGGACAGGGTAGCAATCAGCCCCAGCATTTT
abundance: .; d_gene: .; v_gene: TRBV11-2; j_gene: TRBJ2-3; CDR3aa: CASSSSGGSTDTQYF; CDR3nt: TGTGCCAGCAGCTCCTCCGGGGGAAGCACAGATACGCAGTATTTT
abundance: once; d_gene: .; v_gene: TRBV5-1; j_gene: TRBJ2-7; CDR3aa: CASSRGGELSYEQYF; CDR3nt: TGCGCCAGCAGCCGCGGCGGAGAACTCTCCTACGAGCAGTACTTC
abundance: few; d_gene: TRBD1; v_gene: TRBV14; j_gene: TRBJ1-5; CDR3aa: CASSPDRTNQPQHF; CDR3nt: TGTGCCAGCAGCCCGGACAGGACCAATCAGCCCCAGCATTTT
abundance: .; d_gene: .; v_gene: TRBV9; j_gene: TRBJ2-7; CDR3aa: CASSVGVTYEQYF; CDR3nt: TGTGCCAGCAGCGTCGGGGTGACCTACGAGCAGTACTTC
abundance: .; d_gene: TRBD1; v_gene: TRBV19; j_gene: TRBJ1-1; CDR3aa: CASSWDSIEAFF; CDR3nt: TGTGCCAGTAGTTGGGACAGCATAGAAGCTTTCTTT
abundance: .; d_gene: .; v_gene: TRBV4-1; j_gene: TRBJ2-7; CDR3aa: CASSLIEPREGSGEQYF; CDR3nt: TGCGCCAGCAGCCTCATTGAGCCGCGGGAAGGTTCTGGCGAGCAGTACTTC
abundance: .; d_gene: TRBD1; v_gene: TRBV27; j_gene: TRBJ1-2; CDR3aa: CASSYGTGPLYGYTF; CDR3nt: TGTGCCAGCAGTTACGGGACAGGGCCCCTCTATGGCTACACCTTC
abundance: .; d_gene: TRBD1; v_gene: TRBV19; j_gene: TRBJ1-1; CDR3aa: CASSKGARTEAFF; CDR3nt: TGTGCCAGTAGTAAGGGGGCGCGGACTGAAGCTTTCTTT
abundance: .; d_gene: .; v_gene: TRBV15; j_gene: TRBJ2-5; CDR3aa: CATRQMSQGTETQYF; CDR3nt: TGTGCCACCCGTCAAATGTCCCAGGGCACGGAGACCCAGTACTTC
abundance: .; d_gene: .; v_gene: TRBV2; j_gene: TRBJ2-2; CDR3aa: CASTAGWDTGELFF; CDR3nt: TGTGCCAGCACGGCGGGATGGGACACCGGGGAGCTGTTTTTT
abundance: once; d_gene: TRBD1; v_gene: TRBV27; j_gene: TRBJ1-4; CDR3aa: CASSTGTDNEKLFF; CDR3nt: TGTGCCAGCAGCACTGGGACAGATAATGAAAAACTGTTTTTT
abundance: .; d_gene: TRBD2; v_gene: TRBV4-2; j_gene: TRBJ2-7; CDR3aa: CASSQVVSEIAGGFYEQYF; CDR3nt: TGTGCCAGCAGCCAAGTGGTGTCCGAGATAGCGGGAGGGTTCTACGAGCAGTACTTC
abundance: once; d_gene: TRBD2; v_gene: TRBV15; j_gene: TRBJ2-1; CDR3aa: CATSRDRGGSSYNEQFF; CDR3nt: TGTGCCACCAGCAGAGATCGGGGCGGGAGCTCCTACAATGAGCAGTTCTTC
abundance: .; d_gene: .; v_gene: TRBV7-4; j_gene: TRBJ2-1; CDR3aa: CASLLVAKRTYNEQFF; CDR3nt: TGTGCCAGTCTCCTGGTAGCGAAGAGAACCTACAATGAGCAGTTCTTC
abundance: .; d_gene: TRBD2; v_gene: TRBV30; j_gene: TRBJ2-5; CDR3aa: CAWSVGVAGTGVETQYF; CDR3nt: TGTGCCTGGAGTGTAGGGGTAGCGGGGACCGGGGTGGAGACCCAGTACTTC
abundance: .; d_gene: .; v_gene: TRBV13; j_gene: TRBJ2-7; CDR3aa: CASSLFRDTYEQYF; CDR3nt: TGTGCCAGCAGCCTCTTCCGGGATACCTACGAGCAGTACTTC
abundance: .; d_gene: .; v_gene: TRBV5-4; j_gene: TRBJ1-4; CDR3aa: CASSLYGRGHEKLFF; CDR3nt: TGTGCCAGCAGCTTGTATGGCAGGGGTCATGAAAAACTGTTTTTT
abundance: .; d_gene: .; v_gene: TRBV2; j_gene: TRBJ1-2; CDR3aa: CASSGGTSYGYTF; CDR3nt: TGTGCCAGCAGTGGAGGGACAAGCTATGGCTACACCTTC
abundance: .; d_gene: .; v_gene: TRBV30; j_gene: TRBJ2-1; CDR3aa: CAWSVGRDNEQFF; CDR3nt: TGTGCCTGGAGTGTAGGCAGGGACAATGAGCAGTTCTTC
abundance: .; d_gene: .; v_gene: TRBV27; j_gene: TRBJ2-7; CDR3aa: CASSLGGGYEQYF; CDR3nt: TGTGCCAGCAGTTTAGGTGGAGGCTACGAGCAGTACTTC
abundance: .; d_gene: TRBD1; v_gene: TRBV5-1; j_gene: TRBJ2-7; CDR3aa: CASSSGWDRGREQYF; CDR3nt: TGCGCCAGCAGCTCGGGGTGGGACAGGGGCCGCGAGCAGTACTTC
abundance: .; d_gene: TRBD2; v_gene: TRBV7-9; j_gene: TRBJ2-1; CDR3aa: CASSARRSPGLAGHNEQFF; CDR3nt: TGTGCCAGCAGCGCACGCAGATCTCCGGGACTAGCGGGACACAATGAGCAGTTCTTC
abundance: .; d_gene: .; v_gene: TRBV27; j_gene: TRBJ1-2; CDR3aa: CASSPAGGAYHGYTF; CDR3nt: TGTGCCAGCAGTCCCGCGGGGGGAGCCTATCATGGCTACACCTTC
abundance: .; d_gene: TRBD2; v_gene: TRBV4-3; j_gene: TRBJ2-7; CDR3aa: CASSQTSGTYEQYF; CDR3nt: TGCGCCAGCAGCCAAACTAGCGGGACCTACGAGCAGTACTTC
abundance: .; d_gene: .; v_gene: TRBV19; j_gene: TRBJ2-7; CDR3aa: CASATTAFYEQYF; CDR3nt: TGTGCCAGTGCAACAACAGCCTTCTACGAGCAGTACTTC
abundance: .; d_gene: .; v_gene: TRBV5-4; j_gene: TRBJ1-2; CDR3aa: CASTGIDYGYTF; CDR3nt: TGTGCCAGTACAGGTATCGACTATGGCTACACCTTC
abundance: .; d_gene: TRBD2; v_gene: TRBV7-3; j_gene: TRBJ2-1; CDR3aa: CASSPLSGSSYNEQFF; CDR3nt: TGTGCCAGCAGCCCCCTAAGCGGGAGCTCCTACAATGAGCAGTTCTTC
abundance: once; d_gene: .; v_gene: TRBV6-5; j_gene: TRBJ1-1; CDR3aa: CASSYPGGNTEAFF; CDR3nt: TGTGCCAGCAGTTACCCGGGGGGGAACACTGAAGCTTTCTTT
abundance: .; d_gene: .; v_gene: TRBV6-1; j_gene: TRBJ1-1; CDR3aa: CASSEARAILMNTEAFF; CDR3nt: TGTGCCAGCAGTGAGGCCAGGGCGATTCTCATGAACACTGAAGCTTTCTTT
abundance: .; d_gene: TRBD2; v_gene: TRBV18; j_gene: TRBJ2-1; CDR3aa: CASSPGWTSGRGEEQFF; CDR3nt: TGTGCCAGCTCACCAGGCTGGACTAGCGGGAGGGGTGAGGAGCAGTTCTTC
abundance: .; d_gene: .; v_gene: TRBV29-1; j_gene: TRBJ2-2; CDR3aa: CSVVGHHGELFF; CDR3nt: TGCAGCGTTGTAGGACACCACGGGGAGCTGTTTTTT
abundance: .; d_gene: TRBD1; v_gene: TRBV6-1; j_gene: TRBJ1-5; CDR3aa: CASSGTGGDQPQHF; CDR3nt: TGTGCCAGCAGCGGGACAGGGGGGGATCAGCCCCAGCATTTT
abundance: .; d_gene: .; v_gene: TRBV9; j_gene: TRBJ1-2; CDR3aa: CASESRGRDGYTF; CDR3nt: TGTGCCAGCGAGAGTCGGGGTAGGGATGGCTACACCTTC
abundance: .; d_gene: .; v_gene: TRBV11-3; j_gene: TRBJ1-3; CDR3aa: CASSLDYTGPSSGNTIYF; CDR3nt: TGTGCCAGCAGCTTAGATTATACAGGACCTAGCTCTGGAAACACCATATATTTT
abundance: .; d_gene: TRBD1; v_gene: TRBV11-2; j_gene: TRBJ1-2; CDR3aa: CASSQTGTGGYGYTF; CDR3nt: TGTGCCAGCAGCCAGACCGGGACAGGGGGCTATGGCTACACCTTC
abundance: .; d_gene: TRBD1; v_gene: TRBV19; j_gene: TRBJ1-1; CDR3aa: CASTPYGTGVYTEAFF; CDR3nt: TGTGCCAGTACCCCTTACGGGACAGGGGTATACACTGAAGCTTTCTTT
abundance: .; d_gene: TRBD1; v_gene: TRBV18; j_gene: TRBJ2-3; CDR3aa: CASSPGQGGTDTQYF; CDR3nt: TGTGCCAGCTCACCCGGACAGGGTGGCACAGATACGCAGTATTTT
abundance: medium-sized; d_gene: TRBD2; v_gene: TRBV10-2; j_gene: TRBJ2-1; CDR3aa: CASNQREYNEQFF; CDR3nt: TGCGCCAGCAACCAGCGGGAGTACAATGAGCAGTTCTTC
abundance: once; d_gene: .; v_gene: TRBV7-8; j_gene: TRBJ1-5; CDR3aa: CASSLRVDQPQHF; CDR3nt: TGTGCCAGCAGCTTAAGAGTGGATCAGCCCCAGCATTTT
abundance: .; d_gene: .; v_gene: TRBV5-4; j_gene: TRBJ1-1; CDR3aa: CASSPEGGPSTEAFF; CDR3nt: TGTGCCAGCAGCCCGGAGGGGGGGCCAAGCACTGAAGCTTTCTTT
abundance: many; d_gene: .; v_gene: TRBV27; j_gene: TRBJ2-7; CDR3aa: CASGWGREQYF; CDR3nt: TGTGCCAGCGGGTGGGGGCGGGAGCAGTACTTC
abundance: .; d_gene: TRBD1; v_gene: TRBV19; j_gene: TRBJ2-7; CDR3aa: CASSPGTGGIYEQYF; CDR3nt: TGTGCCAGTAGTCCGGGGACAGGGGGAATCTACGAGCAGTACTTC
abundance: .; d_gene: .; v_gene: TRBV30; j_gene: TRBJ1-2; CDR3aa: CAWGVGPGDAGYTF; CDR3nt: TGTGCCTGGGGGGTGGGACCAGGGGACGCTGGCTACACCTTC
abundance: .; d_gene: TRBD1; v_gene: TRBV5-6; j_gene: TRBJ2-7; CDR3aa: CASSATDRAYEQYF; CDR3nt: TGTGCCAGCAGCGCCACGGACAGGGCCTACGAGCAGTACTTC